These 27 T cell receptor beta chains were all obtained from the same sample, sequenced in a study of blood T cell repertoires in COVID-19. TCRdb's table, derived via immunoSEQ multiplex PCR, lists solely in-frame clones and lacks some. This table has around 150,000 clones, around 91% appearing once. Sequencing was done on a sample of peripheral blood. The receptor set was obtained from a woman aged 60-75 years with active COVID-19.

The chain combines TRBV7-9 with TRBJ2-3, with 8 bases identical to TRBD1. V lost 4 bases and J lost 2; bases outside the gene matches: 11. The CDR3 covers 17 residues. CDR1 is SEHNR and CDR2 is FQNEAQ in the germline V gene (reference sequence). The CDR3 loop is CASSSYGQGRDTDTQYF. The CDR3 DNA sequence: TGTGCCAGCAGCTCATACGGACAGGGAAGGGACACAGATACGCAGTATTTT. Full variable domain (rest looked up from reference TRBV7-9 and TRBJ2-3): DTGVSQNPRHKITKRGQNVTFRCDPISEHNRLYWYRQTLGQGPEFLTYFQNEAQLEKSRLLSDRFSAERPKGSFSTLEIQRTEQGDSAMYLCASSSYGQGRDTDTQYFGPGTRLTVL.

This chain connects TRBV7-9 to TRBJ1-1; no firm D call. Trimming shortened V by 2 bases and J by 0 bases, and 4 bases separated the two germline ends. CDR3 length equals 13 residues. In germline, CDR1 is SEHNR, CDR2 FQNEAQ (reference sequence). In nucleotides, the CDR3 is TGTGCCAGCAGCTTATCAATGAACACTGAAGCTTTCTTT. Protein sequence: CASSLSMNTEAFF. The full variable domain, its missing parts supplied by reference TRBV7-9 and TRBJ1-1, is DTGVSQNPRHKITKRGQNVTFRCDPISEHNRLYWYRQTLGQGPEFLTYFQNEAQLEKSRLLSDRFSAERPKGSFSTLEIQRTEQGDSAMYLCASSLSMNTEAFFGQGTRLTVV.

This clone was detected once. The V call is TRBV4-2, the J call TRBJ2-7; 7 bases fit TRBD2. The CDR3 contains 18 residues. CDR1 and CDR2 from the germline V gene are LGHNA and YNFKEQ. Germline trimming cut 1 base from V and 5 bases from J; bases unmatched to any gene: 17. The CDR3 region is CASSQVRGGSLAFNEQYF. CDR3 DNA: TGTGCCAGCAGCCAAGTAAGGGGCGGGAGCTTAGCCTTTAACGAGCAGTACTTC.

This sequence joins TRBV12-3 or TRBV12-4 and TRBJ2-7; TRBD1 might be the D (6 bases). V gave up 3 bases and J gave up 2 bases, with 8 bases separating them. This CDR3 spans 13 amino acids. CDR3 protein: CASSLAGAYEQYF. CDR3 in DNA: TGTGCCAGCAGTTTGGCAGGGGCCTACGAGCAGTACTTC.

This clone appeared a few times. The chain links TRBV3-1 (or the pseudogene TRBV3-2) to TRBJ1-6; the match to TRBD1 covers 9 bases. Losses at the gene ends were 4 bases for V and 6 bases for J; bases not matched to a gene: 4. Per germline, CDR1 LGHDT and CDR2 YNNKEL (reference sequence). The CDR3 runs to 15 residues. CDR3 in DNA: TGTGCCAGCAGCCTCGGACAGGGGATTAATTCACCCCTCCACTTT. It translates to CASSLGQGINSPLHF.

This clone was counted a few times. This rearrangement joins TRBV7-9 to TRBJ1-1; D is ambiguous. Looked up from germline, CDR1 is SEHNR and CDR2 is FQNEAQ (reference sequence). V dropped 0 bases and J dropped 1 base, with 3 bases sitting between them. The CDR3 sequence is 13 residues long. The CDR3 region is CASSLARNTEAFF. In nucleotides, the CDR3 is TGTGCCAGCAGCTTAGCCAGGAACACTGAAGCTTTCTTT.

The chain is built from TRBV28 and TRBJ1-6; D possibly corresponds to TRBD1 (6 bases). CDR1 and CDR2 (germline): MDHEN, SYDVKM. Trimming cost V 6 bases and J 9 bases, with 18 bases left between them. CDR3 length equals 15 residues. CDR3 loop: CASSRKITGSSPLHF. CDR3 in DNA: TGTGCCAGCAGCCGTAAAATAACAGGGAGTTCACCCCTCCACTTT.

This clone showed up just once. The junction departs from the called germline gene at one end, perhaps through a read error. V and J are TRBV19 and TRBJ1-1, with D unresolved. CDR1 LNHDA and CDR2 SQIVND come from the germline V gene (reference sequence). This CDR3 contains 11 residues. The CDR3: CASSTPTQAFF. The CDR3 DNA is TGTGCCAGTAGTACTCCCACTCAAGCTTTCTTT.

This chain links TRBV4-2 with TRBJ2-7, with 10 bases aligning to TRBD2. J was trimmed by 6 bases and V by 6 bases; bases with no gene match: 8. The germline CDR1 and CDR2 sequences are LGHNA and YNFKEQ. The CDR3 is made up of 14 amino acids. The CDR3 sequence is CASSPGTSGTEQYF. CDR3 DNA sequence: TGTGCCAGCAGTCCAGGTACTAGCGGGACCGAGCAGTACTTC.

This clone was observed a single time. The chain combines TRBV11-2 with TRBJ1-6, with unresolved D. The germline V and J ends were trimmed by 2 bases and 2 bases, with 10 bases remaining between them. Germline CDR1 is SGHAT and CDR2 is FQNNGV. CDR3 size: 16 residues. The CDR3 sequence is CASSLLRVPYNSPLHF. CDR3 bases: TGTGCCAGCAGCTTACTGAGGGTCCCCTATAATTCACCCCTCCACTTT.

The chain links TRBV27 to TRBJ2-1; TRBD2 agrees at 14 bases. The J segment lost 4 bases and the V segment lost 5 bases, leaving 13 bases of the junction unmatched. CDR1 and CDR2 (germline): MNHEY, SMNVEV (reference sequence). This CDR3 comprises 19 residues. The CDR3 spells CASSILGLAGVRDYNEQFF. The CDR3 nucleotides read TGTGCCAGCAGTATACTGGGACTAGCGGGAGTGAGGGATTACAATGAGCAGTTCTTC.

The V call is TRBV4-3, the J call TRBJ2-7; possibly TRBD1 for D (5 bases). In germline, CDR1 is LGHNA, CDR2 YSLEER. With 0 bases removed from V and 3 bases from J, the gap between germline ends came to 12 bases. The CDR3 length is 15 residues. The CDR3 region is CASSQEADSLYEQYF. CDR3 bases: TGCGCCAGCAGCCAAGAGGCAGACAGCCTCTACGAGCAGTACTTC.

The V call is TRBV5-1, the J call TRBJ1-2, with 7 bases that match TRBD1. Germline V CDR1 and CDR2: SGHRS, YFSETQ. CDR3 length equals 15 residues. The V and J ends lost 1 base and 3 bases, in that order; junction bases with no gene match: 6. The CDR3 DNA follows: TGCGCCAGCAGCTTGTCTGGCAGGGGGGACTATGGCTACACCTTC. Amino acids: CASSLSGRGDYGYTF.

The chain carries TRBV5-4 and TRBJ1-3, with 9 positions matching TRBD1. The CDR3 is 15 residues long. V dropped 0 bases and J dropped 3; count of bases not matched to a gene: 1. Per germline, CDR1 SGHNT and CDR2 YYREEE (reference sequence). CDR3 amino acids: CASSLGTGVGNTIYF. The DNA of the CDR3 is TGTGCCAGCAGCTTGGGGACAGGGGTTGGAAACACCATATATTTT.

J is TRBJ2-4 and V is TRBV10-3; D remains ambiguous. The CDR3 is 16 residues long. The germline CDR1 and CDR2 sequences are ENHRY and SYGVKD. Trimming left V 3 bases short and J 0 bases short, with 12 bases between. CDR3 residues: CAISEGQVGAKNIQYF. In DNA form, the CDR3 reads TGTGCCATCAGTGAAGGTCAGGTTGGAGCCAAAAACATTCAGTACTTC.

The V gene is TRBV28, the J gene TRBJ1-2; 9 positions match TRBD1. V shed 5 bases and J 6 bases; nucleotides not matched to a gene: 7. This CDR3 is built from 14 residues. Germline CDR1 reads MDHEN; CDR2 reads SYDVKM. Here the CDR3 reads CASSGDRERHGYTF. DNA for the CDR3: TGTGCCAGCAGTGGGGACAGGGAAAGGCATGGCTACACCTTC.

The V gene is TRBV7-8, the J gene TRBJ2-5, with 8 bases fitting TRBD2. Trimming at V came to 5 bases and at J to 5 bases, leaving 10 bases not matched to a gene. The CDR3 length is 15 residues. The V gene's germline CDR1 is SGHVS and CDR2 FQNEAQ. CDR3 nucleotide sequence: TGTGCCAGCAGCCCGCTGCTGACTAGCGCGGAGACCCAGTACTTC. Translating gives CASSPLLTSAETQYF.

V gene TRBV18 combines with J gene TRBJ2-1, with 10 bases lining up with TRBD1. V lost 6 bases and J lost 6; bases outside the gene matches: 5. The V gene's germline CDR1 is KGHSH and CDR2 LQKENI. The CDR3 has 14 amino acids. The CDR3 spells CASSRDRGGNEQFF. The CDR3 region has the DNA TGTGCCAGCTCTCGGGACAGGGGCGGCAATGAGCAGTTCTTC.

This chain connects TRBV3-1 (or the pseudogene TRBV3-2) to TRBJ1-2, with 10 nucleotides matching TRBD1. Germline lookup yields CDR1 LGHDT and CDR2 YNNKEL (reference sequence). The CDR3 runs to 15 residues. V trimming: 3 bases; J trimming: 2 bases; junction bases outside the gene matches: 3. CDR3: CASSQGQGRNYGYTF. CDR3 bases: TGTGCCAGCAGCCAGGGACAGGGGCGGAACTATGGCTACACCTTC.

V gene TRBV13 combines with J gene TRBJ2-2; D perhaps matches TRBD1 (5 bases). The CDR3 length is 16 residues. The V gene's germline CDR1 is PRHDT and CDR2 FYEKMQ (reference sequence). V was trimmed by 1 base and J by 5 bases, leaving 14 bases between them. The CDR3 spells CASSLEGARGTGELFF. CDR3 nucleotides: TGTGCCAGCAGCTTAGAGGGCGCAAGGGGAACCGGGGAGCTGTTTTTT.

CDR3 in amino acids: CASSSRDRYYGYTF. The CDR3, as DNA: TGTGCCAGCAGCTCAAGAGATCGCTACTATGGCTACACCTTC. J is TRBJ1-2 and V is TRBV7-2; D unclear. The V gene lost 4 bases and the J gene lost 3 bases, with 12 bases spanning the gap. The CDR3 is 14 amino acids. From germline, CDR1 is SGHTA and CDR2 FQGNSA.

This chain uses TRBV7-6 with TRBJ2-5, with a possible D match to TRBD1 (7 bases). The CDR3 is made up of 14 amino acids. V was clipped by 3 bases and J by 5 bases, with 13 bases between them. Germline CDR1 is SGHVS and CDR2 is FNYEAQ. The CDR3 spells CASSFGGGIETQYF. The CDR3 DNA is TGTGCCAGCAGCTTCGGAGGGGGCATCGAGACCCAGTACTTC.

The chain combines TRBV7-6 with TRBJ2-5; 7 bases map to TRBD2. Trimming took 2 bases from V and 4 from J; bases not matched to a gene: 7. This CDR3 comprises 15 residues. Germline loops: CDR1 SGHVS, CDR2 FNYEAQ. Written as DNA, the CDR3 is TGTGCCAGCAGCTTATTCGGGGGGACGGGAGAGACCCAGTACTTC. It translates to CASSLFGGTGETQYF.

This rearrangement joins TRBV7-2 to TRBJ2-2; 11 positions match TRBD2. Germline V gene data show CDR1 as SGHTA and CDR2 as FQGNSA. Unmatched junction bases numbered 8, after V lost 1 base and J lost 4 bases. CDR3 length: 18 residues. The CDR3: CASSLVPPGTSGTGELFF. For the CDR3, the DNA is TGTGCCAGCAGCTTAGTTCCTCCAGGGACTAGCGGCACCGGGGAGCTGTTTTTT.

The V call is TRBV28, the J call TRBJ1-5; D is uncertain. Trimming shortened V by 7 bases and J by 6 bases, and 19 bases separated the two germline ends. The CDR3 has 15 residues. CDR1 MDHEN and CDR2 SYDVKM come from the germline V gene. CDR3 loop: CASKTIDILFQPQHF. As DNA, the CDR3 is TGTGCCAGCAAAACGATAGACATTTTATTTCAGCCCCAGCATTTT.

The chain is built from TRBV11-2 and TRBJ2-7, with 7 nucleotides matching TRBD2. The last part of the DNA fits TRBJ2-5 better; the J call may be wrong. Looked up from germline, CDR1 is SGHAT and CDR2 is FQNNGV. This CDR3 region has 14 residues. Here the CDR3 reads CASSPQEGLVTQYF. The DNA of the CDR3 is TGTGCCAGCAGCCCTCAAGAAGGACTAGTGACCCAGTACTTC.

The chain couples TRBV9 to TRBJ2-3, with TRBD2 matching over 7 bases. Trimming removed 0 bases from V and 5 bases from J; junction bases left unmatched: 6. The germline V gene has CDR1 SGDLS and CDR2 YYNGEE. CDR3 size: 15 residues. The CDR3 nucleotides read TGTGCCAGCAGCGTAGGGGCGGGAGAAGGAGATACGCAGTATTTT. This codes for CASSVGAGEGDTQYF. The complete variable domain, with remaining parts taken from reference TRBV9 and TRBJ2-3, reads DSGVTQTPKHLITATGQRVTLRCSPRSGDLSVYWYQQSLDQGLQFLIQYYNGEERAKGNILERFSAQQFPDLHSELNLSSLELGDSALYFCASSVGAGEGDTQYFGPGTRLTVL.